A selection of T cell receptor beta chains follows, all from one sample in a study of neurological immune-mediated disorders. Using its own MiXCR run on the 5' RACE reads, TCRdb lists one record per CDR3 protein. In the table there are tens of thousands of distinct CDR3 sequences, around 10% of which are singletons. Material: PBMCs. The receptors stem from a man in his 60s in good health. Each CDR3 is given with its conserved first and last residue. The D gene is left open where the match is weak. Rows may omit the clone size; those that give it use once, few, many or a size class.

>.|many|TRBV7-9|TRBJ2-7
CASSLEGPDEQYF
TGTGCCAGCAGCTTAGAGGGTCCGGACGAGCAGTACTTC
>TRBD1|many|TRBV3-1|TRBJ1-1
CASSRNRGNTEAFF
TGTGCCAGCAGCCGCAACAGGGGTAACACTGAAGCTTTCTTT
>.|many|TRBV5-1|TRBJ1-2
CASSGDMYGYTF
TGCGCCAGCAGCGGGGACATGTATGGCTACACCTTC
>.|many|TRBV20-1|TRBJ1-2
CSAGSVANYGYTF
TGCAGTGCTGGGTCCGTGGCTAACTATGGCTACACCTTC
>.|many|TRBV7-2|TRBJ2-1
CASTRDSVHNEQFF
TGTGCCAGCACCCGGGACTCGGTTCACAATGAGCAGTTCTTC
>TRBD1|many|TRBV5-1|TRBJ1-1
CASSGTGGGRPSEAFF
TGCGCCAGCAGCGGGACAGGGGGCGGACGACCTTCTGAAGCTTTCTTT
>.|many|TRBV29-1|TRBJ1-2
CSVVGRGGSDYGYTF
TGCAGCGTTGTCGGCAGGGGAGGTTCGGACTATGGCTACACCTTC
>.|many|TRBV29-1|TRBJ1-1
CSVRFNTEAFF
TGCAGCGTCAGGTTTAACACTGAAGCTTTCTTT
>.|many|TRBV6-2/TRBV6-3|TRBJ1-1
CASKANTEAFF
TGTGCCAGCAAGGCCAACACTGAAGCTTTCTTT
>.|.|TRBV12-3/TRBV12-4|TRBJ1-2
CASSLAGSTHTF
TGTGCCAGCAGTTTAGCTGGATCCACCCACACCTTC
>.|many|TRBV20-1|TRBJ1-5
CSARAADNQPQHF
TGCAGTGCCCGCGCGGCGGATAATCAGCCCCAGCATTTT
>.|few|TRBV6-6|TRBJ1-1
CASSLDSSNTEAFF
TGTGCCAGCAGTTTGGACTCCTCCAACACTGAAGCTTTCTTT
>TRBD1|many|TRBV29-1|TRBJ2-2
CSVGRQGSTGELFF
TGCAGCGTGGGACGACAGGGTAGCACCGGGGAGCTGTTTTTT
>.|many|TRBV29-1|TRBJ1-5
CSVTDGNQPQHF
TGCAGCGTCACTGACGGTAATCAGCCCCAGCATTTT
>TRBD1|.|TRBV5-1|TRBJ2-7
CASRTGLQTGSVSYEQYF
TGCGCCAGCAGGACGGGGTTACAGACAGGGTCGGTATCCTACGAGCAGTACTTC
>.|.|TRBV7-9|TRBJ2-7
CAISLAVNRAEQYF
TGTGCCATCAGCTTAGCGGTGAACAGGGCCGAGCAGTACTTC
>TRBD2|few|TRBV5-6|TRBJ2-1
CASSVRGGPYNEQFF
TGTGCCAGCAGCGTGCGGGGGGGGCCCTACAATGAGCAGTTCTTC
>TRBD1|.|TRBV5-1|TRBJ1-3
CASSTGTASSGNTIYF
TGCGCCAGCAGCACTGGGACAGCTTCTTCTGGAAACACCATATATTTT
>.|many|TRBV2|TRBJ1-6
CASSATDWENSPLHF
TGTGCCAGCAGTGCGACGGATTGGGAAAATTCACCCCTCCACTTT
>.|many|TRBV20-1|TRBJ2-2
CSARSTGLAVTGELFF
TGCAGTGCTAGAAGTACAGGGCTAGCGGTCACCGGGGAGCTGTTTTTT
>.|.|TRBV18|TRBJ2-1
CASSPVTFEQFF
TGTGCCAGCTCACCGGTAACTTTCGAGCAGTTCTTC
>TRBD1|many|TRBV12-3/TRBV12-4|TRBJ1-5
CASNIQGPGQPQHF
TGTGCCAGCAACATACAGGGGCCAGGGCAGCCCCAGCATTTT
>.|many|TRBV5-1|TRBJ2-5
CASNHGRPGETQYF
TGCGCCAGCAATCACGGCAGGCCGGGGGAGACCCAGTACTTC
>.|many|TRBV29-1|TRBJ1-1
CSVGYPRNTEAFF
TGCAGCGTCGGATATCCCCGGAACACTGAAGCTTTCTTT
>.|many|TRBV7-2|TRBJ2-7
CASSFGGSSYEQYF
TGTGCCAGCAGCTTTGGCGGCTCCTCCTACGAGCAGTACTTC
>TRBD1|many|TRBV5-1|TRBJ2-5
CATGRTGGEETQYF
TGCGCCACCGGGAGGACAGGGGGGGAAGAGACCCAGTACTTC
>TRBD1|many|TRBV12-3/TRBV12-4|TRBJ2-3
CASRSGTGGTDTQYF
TGTGCCAGCAGATCCGGGACAGGGGGCACCGATACGCAGTATTTT
>.|many|TRBV7-6|TRBJ1-6
CASSLDPLGQGFSPLHF
TGTGCCAGCAGCTTAGATCCTCTTGGGCAGGGGTTTTCACCCCTCCACTTT
>.|.|TRBV3-1|TRBJ1-1
CVSSPGPGRDFF
TGTGTCAGCAGCCCCGGACCGGGACGAGATTTCTTT
>.|many|TRBV12-3/TRBV12-4|TRBJ2-5
CASSLMYSQETQYF
TGTGCCAGCAGTTTAATGTACAGCCAAGAGACCCAGTACTTC
>.|many|TRBV5-1|TRBJ2-1
CASSTGSYFNEQFF
TGCGCCAGCAGCACCGGGTCTTACTTCAATGAGCAGTTCTTC
>.|many|TRBV7-9|TRBJ2-1
CASSPDNEQFF
TGTGCCAGCAGCCCCGACAATGAGCAGTTCTTC
>.|many|TRBV14|TRBJ2-7
CASSQGSGYSYEQYF
TGTGCCAGCAGCCAAGGGTCGGGGTACTCCTACGAGCAGTACTTC
>.|many|TRBV7-8|TRBJ2-3
CASGGASDTQYF
TGTGCCAGCGGGGGGGCCTCAGATACGCAGTATTTT
>.|many|TRBV5-6|TRBJ1-2
CASSLEDRRTNYGYTF
TGTGCCAGCAGCCTTGAGGACCGAAGAACTAACTATGGCTACACCTTC
>TRBD1|many|TRBV20-1|TRBJ2-7
CSARLQGDEQYF
TGCAGTGCTAGATTACAGGGGGACGAGCAGTACTTC
>TRBD1|few|TRBV11-2|TRBJ2-7
CASSLEWGQGARDEQYF
TGTGCCAGCAGCTTAGAGTGGGGACAGGGGGCCAGGGACGAGCAGTACTTC